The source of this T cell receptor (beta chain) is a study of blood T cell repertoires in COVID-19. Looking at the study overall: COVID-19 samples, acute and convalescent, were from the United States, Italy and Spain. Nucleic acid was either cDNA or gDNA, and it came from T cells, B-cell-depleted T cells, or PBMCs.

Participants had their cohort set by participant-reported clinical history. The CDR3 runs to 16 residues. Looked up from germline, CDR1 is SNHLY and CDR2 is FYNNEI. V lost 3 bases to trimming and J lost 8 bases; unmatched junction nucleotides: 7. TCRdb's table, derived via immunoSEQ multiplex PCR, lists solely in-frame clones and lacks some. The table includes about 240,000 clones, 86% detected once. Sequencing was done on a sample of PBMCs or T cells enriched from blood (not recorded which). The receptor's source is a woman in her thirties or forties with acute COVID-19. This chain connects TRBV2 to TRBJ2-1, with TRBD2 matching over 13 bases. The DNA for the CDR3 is TGTGCCAGCAGTGAGGGACTAGCGGGGACCCAGGATGAGCAGTTCTTC. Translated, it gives CASSEGLAGTQDEQFF. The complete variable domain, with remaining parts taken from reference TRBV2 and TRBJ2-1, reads EPEVTQTPSHQVTQMGQEVILRCVPISNHLYFYWYRQILGQKVEFLVSFYNNEISEKSEIFDDQFSVERPDGSNFTLKIRSTKLEDSAMYFCASSEGLAGTQDEQFFGPGTRLTVL.